The clone carrying this TCR beta chain was observed a few times. Antigen unknown. Using a J-beta primer mix together with a sample-barcoded 5' primer, a second PCR was run for about 6 to 12 cycles. TCRdb redid the calling of the 5' RACE reads with MiXCR, one entry per CDR3 protein. The sample lists about 730,000 distinct CDR3 sequences, roughly 44% occurring once. The CDR3 runs 15 residues. Germline CDR1 is KGHSH and CDR2 is LQKENI. Trimming removed 0 bases from V and 5 bases from J, with 13 bases in between. The sample belongs to a study of blood T cells in healthy people across ages. The study, taken as a whole, reports: Total diversity from one million sequenced T cells was likely underestimated.

The gene calls are TRBV18 and TRBJ1-2; D not certain. Sequenced: blood. This receptor was taken from an older woman in good health. The CDR3 reads CASSPPGRPAYGYTF. The CDR3 coding sequence is TGTGCCAGCTCACCACCCGGCAGGCCCGCATATGGCTACACCTTC. Looking up the rest from reference TRBV18 and TRBJ1-2 gives the full variable domain: NAGVMQNPRHLVRRRGQEARLRCSPMKGHSHVYWYRQLPEEGLKFMVYLQKENIIDESGMPKERFSAEFPKEGPSILRIQQVVRGDSAAYFCASSPPGRPAYGYTFGSGTRLTVV.